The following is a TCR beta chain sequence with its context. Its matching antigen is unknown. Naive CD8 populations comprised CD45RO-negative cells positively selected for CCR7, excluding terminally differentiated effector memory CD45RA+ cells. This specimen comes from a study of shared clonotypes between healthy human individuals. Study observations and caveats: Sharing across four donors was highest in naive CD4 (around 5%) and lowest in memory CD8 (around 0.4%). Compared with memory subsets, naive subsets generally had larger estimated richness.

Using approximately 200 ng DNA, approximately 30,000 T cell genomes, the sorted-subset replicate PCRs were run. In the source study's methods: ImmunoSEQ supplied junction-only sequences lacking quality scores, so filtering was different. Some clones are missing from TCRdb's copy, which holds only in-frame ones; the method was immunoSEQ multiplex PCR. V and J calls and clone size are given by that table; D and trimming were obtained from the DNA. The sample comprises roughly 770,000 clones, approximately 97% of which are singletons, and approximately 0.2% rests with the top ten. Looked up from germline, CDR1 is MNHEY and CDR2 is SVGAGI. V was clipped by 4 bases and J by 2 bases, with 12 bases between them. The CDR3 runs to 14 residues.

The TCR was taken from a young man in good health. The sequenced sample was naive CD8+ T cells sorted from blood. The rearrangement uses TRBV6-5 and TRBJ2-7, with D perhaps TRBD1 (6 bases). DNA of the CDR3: TGTGCCAGCAGTTCGACAGGCGCTACCTACGAGCAGTACTTC. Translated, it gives CASSSTGATYEQYF.